The 20 T cell receptor beta chains below come from one sample, sequenced in a study of Ad26.COV2.S vaccination and SARS-CoV-2 variants. Treatment noted: around 19 received Ad26.COV2.S at low or high dose, single or two shots; about five received placebo; per-sample allocation not given. Sampling was performed 63 days after the first vaccine or placebo injection. Repertoires were generated with immunoSEQ multiplex PCR, while TCRdb's copy carries only in-frame clones and drops some. The repertoire holds around 450,000 clones, 89% seen once, with approximately 2.5% in the top ten. This specimen was peripheral blood, taken in a trial of Ad26.COV2.S vaccine versus placebo. The source is a person aged 18 to 59 who received the Ad26.COV2.S COVID-19 vaccine or a placebo.

This rearrangement joins TRBV9 to TRBJ1-1, with a possible D match to TRBD1 (5 bases). Germline assignment: CDR1 SGDLS and CDR2 YYNGEE. Trimming cost V 3 bases and J 3 bases, with 18 bases left between them. The CDR3 has 16 residues. CDR3 region: CASSAQITGAYTEAFF. For the CDR3, the DNA is TGTGCCAGCAGCGCCCAGATTACAGGAGCGTACACTGAAGCTTTCTTT.

J is TRBJ2-1 and V is TRBV15; no firm D call. This CDR3 comprises 13 residues. CDR1 is LNHNV and CDR2 is YYDKDF in the germline V gene (reference sequence). The V end was cut by 1 base, the J end by 5 bases, with 6 bases between. The CDR3 DNA follows: TGTGCCACCAGCAGAGCACAGCACAATGAGCAGTTCTTC. This codes for CATSRAQHNEQFF.

The V and J genes are TRBV5-1 and TRBJ2-7; D may match TRBD1 or TRBD2 (5 bases each). The CDR3 runs to 14 residues. The V gene lost 1 base and the J gene lost 0 bases, with 8 bases spanning the gap. Germline CDR1 SGHRS, CDR2 YFSETQ. The CDR3 bases are TGCGCCAGCAGCTTGACCGGGGCCTCCTACGAGCAGTACGTC. Translation gives CASSLTGASYEQYV.

The chain recombines TRBV27 with TRBJ1-2, with D uncertain. Germline V gene lookup returns CDR1 MNHEY and CDR2 SMNVEV (reference sequence). The CDR3 contains 14 residues. The V end lost 2 bases, the J end lost 2 bases, and 9 bases lay between the germline ends. The CDR3 loop reads CASSLTAGNYGYTF. As DNA, the CDR3 is TGTGCCAGCAGTTTAACTGCGGGGAACTATGGCTACACCTTC.

This sequence joins TRBV19 and TRBJ2-7, with D maybe TRBD1 (6 bases). The CDR3 sequence is 12 residues long. V gave up 10 bases and J gave up 1 base, with 11 bases separating them. CDR1 LNHDA and CDR2 SQIVND come from the germline V gene (reference sequence). The CDR3 loop reads CATTGQSYEQYF. In DNA form, the CDR3 reads TGTGCCACCACTGGACAGTCCTACGAGCAGTACTTC.

DNA for the CDR3: TGTGCCAGCAGTTTAGATTGGGACGAGCAGTACTTC. It codes for CASSLDWDEQYF. The chain combines TRBV12-3 or TRBV12-4 with TRBJ2-7; D ambiguous. The CDR3 consists of 12 residues. With 1 base removed from V and 5 bases from J, the gap between germline ends came to 6 bases.

This chain uses TRBV19 with TRBJ2-7; 8 nucleotides line up with TRBD2. With 2 bases clipped from V and 5 bases from J, the junction kept 11 bases outside the gene matches. This CDR3 comprises 16 residues. In germline, CDR1 is LNHDA, CDR2 SQIVND (reference sequence). In DNA form, the CDR3 reads TGTGCCAGTAGTATAAGGTTCAGCGGGAGAGTGAACGAGCAGTACGTC. As protein: CASSIRFSGRVNEQYV.

The chain recombines TRBV12-3 or TRBV12-4 with TRBJ1-5, with D perhaps matching TRBD1 (5 bases). The CDR3 has 13 residues. Trimming cost V 3 bases and J 7 bases, with 10 bases left between them. The CDR3 loop reads CASSFAREQPQHF. In DNA, the CDR3 is TGTGCCAGCAGTTTTGCCAGGGAGCAGCCCCAGCATTTT.

V usage is TRBV6-5 and J usage is TRBJ1-1; D perhaps matches TRBD1 (5 bases). The V gene lost 1 base and the J gene lost 5 bases, with 8 bases spanning the gap. There are 13 residues in the CDR3. Germline CDR1 is MNHEY and CDR2 is SVGAGI. The CDR3 region has the DNA TGTGCCAGCAGTTACTTGGGGGAGACTGAAGCTTTCTTT. Its protein is CASSYLGETEAFF.

This clone was seen once. The chain combines TRBV15 with TRBJ2-7, with a tentative D call TRBD1 (6 bases). The CDR3 consists of 15 residues. V was pared by 0 bases and J by 2 bases, with 11 bases between. Germline loops: CDR1 LNHNV, CDR2 YYDKDF (reference sequence). The CDR3 coding sequence is TGTGCCACCAGCAGAGATCACAGGGAACCCTACGAGCAGTACTTC. Translated, it gives CATSRDHREPYEQYF.

The J gene is TRBJ2-1, the V gene TRBV7-2; 8 bases are shared with TRBD2. Per the germline V gene, CDR1 is SGHTA and CDR2 is FQGNSA. The CDR3 is 15 amino acids. Losses at the gene ends were 4 bases for V and 4 bases for J; bases not matched to a gene: 6. CDR3 in DNA: TGTGCCAGCAGCTCCCCCCGGGAGGGATACAATGAGCAGTTCTTC. It is translated as CASSSPREGYNEQFF.

The rearrangement uses TRBV5-1 and TRBJ1-1, with 7 bases that match TRBD1. V shed 4 bases and J 5 bases; nucleotides not matched to a gene: 14. This CDR3 region has 16 residues. Per germline, CDR1 SGHRS and CDR2 YFSETQ. CDR3 in amino acids: CASSLRTGGLGTEAFF. As DNA, the CDR3 is TGCGCCAGCAGCCTCCGGACAGGCGGGTTAGGTACTGAAGCTTTCTTT.

This clone showed up just a few times. The chain uses TRBV4-2 and TRBJ2-2; 7 bases are a match to TRBD1. This CDR3 is built from 17 residues. Germline V gene lookup returns CDR1 LGHNA and CDR2 YNFKEQ. J was trimmed by 0 bases and V by 0 bases; bases with no gene match: 4. The CDR3 DNA sequence: TGTGCCAGCAGCCAAGAAGGGACAGCCACGAACACCGGGGAGCTGTTTTTT. Its translation is CASSQEGTATNTGELFF.

This chain connects TRBV4-2 to TRBJ2-1, with D maybe TRBD2 (5 bases). V lost 5 bases and J 8 bases, leaving 22 bases between the germline ends. This CDR3 region has 16 residues. Germline CDR1 is LGHNA and CDR2 is YNFKEQ. In DNA form, the CDR3 reads TGTGCCAGCAGCTTCGTAGGTAGCGAGGCTTGGGATGAGCAGTTCTTC. Protein: CASSFVGSEAWDEQFF.

This chain links TRBV21-1 with TRBJ2-7. TRBV21-1 has pseudogene status. The CDR3 runs to 16 residues. This chain's CDR3 is CASSKEVRRYLGEQYV. Here the CDR3 DNA reads TGTGCCAGCAGCAAAGAGGTTAGACGCTACCTGGGCGAGCAGTACGTC.

The chain couples TRBV15 to TRBJ1-6, with D tentatively TRBD1 (6 bases). The CDR3 contains 14 residues. Trimming shortened V by 6 bases and J by 7 bases, and 13 bases separated the two germline ends. Germline CDR1 is LNHNV and CDR2 is YYDKDF (reference sequence). The CDR3 sequence: CATRRQASNSPLHF. Here the CDR3 DNA reads TGTGCCACCAGGCGACAGGCCTCCAATTCACCCCTCCACTTT.

This clone was counted once. The chain is built from TRBV9 and TRBJ1-6, with D uncertain. Trimming shortened V by 1 base and J by 5 bases, and 7 bases separated the two germline ends. The CDR3 loop spans 14 amino acids. The V gene's germline CDR1 is SGDLS and CDR2 YYNGEE. CDR3 sequence (DNA): TGTGCCAGCAGCGTATCCTGGGATAATTCACCCCTCCACTTT. As protein: CASSVSWDNSPLHF.

The rearrangement joins TRBV4-3 to TRBJ1-2; no clear D gene. Between the trimmed V and J ends, which lost 1 base and 4 bases, there was a span of 16 bases. The CDR3 runs to 16 residues. Germline CDR1 LGHNA, CDR2 YSLEER. Here the CDR3 DNA reads TGCGCCAGCAGCCAAGGAGCCTCCCACAGAGGCTATGGCTACACCTTC. It translates to CASSQGASHRGYGYTF.

With respect to this clone: The same CDR3 is also encoded by other DNA sequences in this sample. The chain employs TRBV14 and TRBJ2-5; D may be TRBD2 (5 bases). CDR1 and CDR2 (germline): SGHDN, FVKESK. The CDR3 is made up of 13 amino acids. Deletions cut 1 base from V and 4 bases from J, with 7 bases between. In nucleotides, the CDR3 is TGTGCCAGCAGCCAAGCCGGAGGAGAGACCCAGTACTTC. Translated: CASSQAGGETQYF.

This chain uses TRBV5-4 with TRBJ2-2; 8 nucleotides agree with TRBD2. The length of the CDR3 is 18 residues. V was clipped by 4 bases and J by 4 bases; unmatched bases: 15. Germline V lookup: CDR1 SGHNT, CDR2 YYREEE (reference sequence). The CDR3 nucleotides read TGTGCCAGCAGCCCGGGAGGCGCCGGGGGGGCAGTCACCGGGGAGCTGTTTTTT. It codes for CASSPGGAGGAVTGELFF.